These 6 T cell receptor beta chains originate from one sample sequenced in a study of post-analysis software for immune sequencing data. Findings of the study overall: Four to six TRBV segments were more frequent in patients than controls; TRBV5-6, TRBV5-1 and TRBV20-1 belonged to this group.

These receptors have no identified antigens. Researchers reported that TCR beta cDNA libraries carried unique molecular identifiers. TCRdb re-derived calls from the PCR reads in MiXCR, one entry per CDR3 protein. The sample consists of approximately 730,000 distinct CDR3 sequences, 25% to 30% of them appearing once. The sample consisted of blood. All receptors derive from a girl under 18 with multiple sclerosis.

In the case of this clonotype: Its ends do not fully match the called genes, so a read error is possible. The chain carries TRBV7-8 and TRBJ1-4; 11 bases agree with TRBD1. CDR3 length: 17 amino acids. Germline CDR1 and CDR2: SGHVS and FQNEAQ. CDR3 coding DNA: TGTGCCAGCAGCCGGATCGGACAGGGGGCTATTAATGAGAAACTGTTTTTT. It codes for CASSRIGQGAINEKLFF.

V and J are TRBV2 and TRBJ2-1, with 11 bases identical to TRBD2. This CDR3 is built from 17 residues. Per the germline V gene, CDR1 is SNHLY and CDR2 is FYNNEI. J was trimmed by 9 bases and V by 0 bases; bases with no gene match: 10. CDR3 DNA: TGTGCCAGCAGTGAAGCGCTTCGGCTAGCGGGAGGCGGTGAGCAGTTCTTC. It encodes CASSEALRLAGGGEQFF.

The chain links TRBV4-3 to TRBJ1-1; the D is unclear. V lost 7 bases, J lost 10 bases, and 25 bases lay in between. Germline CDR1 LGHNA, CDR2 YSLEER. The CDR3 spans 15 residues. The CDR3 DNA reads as TGCGCCAGCAACCGCGCCGACGGCGACGGACTTACAGCTTTCTTT. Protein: CASNRADGDGLTAFF.

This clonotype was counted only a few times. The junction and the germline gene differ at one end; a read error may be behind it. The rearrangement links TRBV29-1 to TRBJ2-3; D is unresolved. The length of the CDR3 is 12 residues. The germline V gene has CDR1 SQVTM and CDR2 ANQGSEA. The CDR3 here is CSVVRLTDTRYF. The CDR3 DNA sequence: TGCAGCGTGGTACGCCTCACAGATACGCGGTATTTT.

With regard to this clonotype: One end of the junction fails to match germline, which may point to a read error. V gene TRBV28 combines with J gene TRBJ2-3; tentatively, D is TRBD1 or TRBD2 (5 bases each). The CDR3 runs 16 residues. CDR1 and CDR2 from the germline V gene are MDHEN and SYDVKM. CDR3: CASSLLTGRSRDTQYF. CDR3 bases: TGTGCCAGCAGTTTATTAACGGGACGGAGCAGAGATACGCAGTATTTT.

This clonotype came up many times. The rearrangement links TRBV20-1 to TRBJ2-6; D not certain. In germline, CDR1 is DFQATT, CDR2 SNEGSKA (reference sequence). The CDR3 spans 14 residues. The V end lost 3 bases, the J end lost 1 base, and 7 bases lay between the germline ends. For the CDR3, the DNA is TGCAGTGCTAGTGCAGGATCTGGGGCCAACGTCCTGACTTTC. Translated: CSASAGSGANVLTF.